These 8 T cell receptor beta chains were all obtained from the same sample, sequenced in a study of T cells in Graves' hyperthyroidism and ophthalmopathy. RNA transcripts gave rise to amplified TCR beta CDR3 regions. Initially, a first-round RT-PCR of the TCR CDR3 employed the HTBI primer set. TCRdb called the multiplex PCR reads again in MiXCR, with one record for every CDR3 protein. The table includes 500,000 to 650,000 distinct CDR3 sequences, more than 12% detected once. The sequencing sample was made of blood. Receptor source: a woman in her forties or fifties with Graves' ophthalmopathy.

This clonotype has just a few counts. This rearrangement joins TRBV28 to TRBJ2-5; 14 bases are a match to TRBD2. The germline V gene encodes CDR1 MDHEN and CDR2 SYDVKM. This CDR3 is 16 amino acids long. The V gene end was trimmed by 5 bases and the J gene end by 6 bases; junction bases not matched to a gene: 8. CDR3 region: CASSVGTSGSLKTQYF. As DNA, the CDR3 is TGTGCCAGCAGTGTCGGGACTAGCGGGAGTTTGAAGACCCAGTACTTC.

The V call is TRBV6-2 or TRBV6-3, the J call TRBJ2-2, with TRBD2 matching over 7 bases. Per germline, CDR1 MNHEY and CDR2 SVGEGT. This CDR3 contains 16 residues. With 2 bases clipped from V and 0 bases from J, the junction kept 3 bases outside the gene matches. The CDR3 DNA follows: TGTGCCAGCAGTTACGGGGGGGGGTCGAACACCGGGGAGCTGTTTTTT. This encodes CASSYGGGSNTGELFF.

This clonotype was detected only a few times. The chain uses TRBV5-1 and TRBJ2-5; D uncertain. V lost 2 bases and J lost 1, with 9 bases in between. The CDR3 length is 14 residues. The germline V gene encodes CDR1 SGHRS and CDR2 YFSETQ. CDR3 DNA sequence: TGCGCCAGCAGCTTTACACATTCCCAAGAGACCCAGTACTTC. Protein: CASSFTHSQETQYF.

Details on this clonotype: This may be a read error, as it is one base from a much larger clone. The rearrangement links TRBV7-3 to TRBJ1-1; the D gene is possibly TRBD1 (5 bases). The germline V gene has CDR1 SGHTA and CDR2 FQGTGA. Between the trimmed V and J ends, which lost 4 bases and 0 bases, there was a span of 15 bases. The CDR3 is 16 residues long. The CDR3 region has the DNA TGTGCCAGCAGCTCACGACAGCCTCTAATGAACACTGAAGCTTTCTTT. Translating it yields CASSSRQPLMNTEAFF.

The sample holds many counts of this clonotype. J is TRBJ2-3 and V is TRBV6-2 or TRBV6-3; D ambiguous. This CDR3 region has 15 residues. V was clipped by 2 bases and J by 2 bases, with 11 bases between them. Looked up from germline, CDR1 is MNHEY and CDR2 is SVGEGT. CDR3 protein: CASSYGDGNTDTQYF. CDR3 DNA sequence: TGTGCCAGCAGTTACGGAGATGGGAACACAGATACGCAGTATTTT.

This clonotype was counted at least ten times. The chain employs TRBV11-2 and TRBJ1-3; TRBD1 agrees at 10 bases. After removal of 5 bases from V and 0 bases from J, the junction contained 16 bases not matched to a gene. The CDR3 length is 20 residues. CDR1 and CDR2 (germline): SGHAT, FQNNGV. Here the CDR3 reads CASSPSGGQGPSYSGNTIYF. Here the CDR3 DNA reads TGTGCCAGCAGCCCTTCAGGGGGACAGGGGCCTTCGTACTCTGGAAACACCATATATTTT.

The J gene is TRBJ1-5, the V gene TRBV30; the match to TRBD1 covers 8 bases. The CDR3 has 15 amino acids. With V trimmed by 2 bases and J by 4 bases, 7 bases remained unmatched. The V gene's germline CDR1 is GTSNPN and CDR2 SVGIG (reference sequence). The CDR3 DNA sequence: TGTGCCTGGAGTACGGAGGACAGGGTGAATCAGCCCCAGCATTTT. Its protein is CAWSTEDRVNQPQHF.

This clonotype was observed at least ten times. This chain links TRBV18 with TRBJ1-1; D is perhaps TRBD1 (5 bases). Trimming removed 1 base from V and 12 bases from J, with 12 bases in between. The CDR3 runs 12 residues. Germline assignment: CDR1 KGHSH and CDR2 LQKENI. CDR3 DNA: TGTGCCAGCTCACCACTAGGGGAGAAGACTTTCTTT. Its protein is CASSPLGEKTFF.